The clone carrying this TCR beta chain has a handful of counts. Diagnostic assessment was based on clinical symptoms, serum thyroxine and TRAb, thyroid ultrasound and orbital computed tomography. Amplification targeted TCR beta CDR3 regions from RNA transcripts. Using the HTBI primer set, a first-round RT-PCR was run on the TCR CDR3. In TCRdb, the multiplex PCR reads were re-called with MiXCR into one record per CDR3 protein. The repertoire holds around 700,000 distinct CDR3 sequences, with roughly a sixth as singletons. The entry originates in a study of T cells in Graves' hyperthyroidism and ophthalmopathy. J gave up 8 bases and V 1 base, and 3 bases lay outside the gene matches. Germline loops: CDR1 SGHAT, CDR2 FQNNGV. This CDR3 contains 13 residues.

The receptor was isolated from a woman in her fifties or sixties with Graves' hyperthyroidism that later progressed to Graves' ophthalmopathy. The chain is built from TRBV11-2 and TRBJ1-2; 8 bases are a match to TRBD1. Material: blood. CDR3 residues: CASSLVQGGGYTF. Here the CDR3 DNA reads TGTGCCAGCAGCTTAGTACAGGGGGGAGGCTACACCTTC.